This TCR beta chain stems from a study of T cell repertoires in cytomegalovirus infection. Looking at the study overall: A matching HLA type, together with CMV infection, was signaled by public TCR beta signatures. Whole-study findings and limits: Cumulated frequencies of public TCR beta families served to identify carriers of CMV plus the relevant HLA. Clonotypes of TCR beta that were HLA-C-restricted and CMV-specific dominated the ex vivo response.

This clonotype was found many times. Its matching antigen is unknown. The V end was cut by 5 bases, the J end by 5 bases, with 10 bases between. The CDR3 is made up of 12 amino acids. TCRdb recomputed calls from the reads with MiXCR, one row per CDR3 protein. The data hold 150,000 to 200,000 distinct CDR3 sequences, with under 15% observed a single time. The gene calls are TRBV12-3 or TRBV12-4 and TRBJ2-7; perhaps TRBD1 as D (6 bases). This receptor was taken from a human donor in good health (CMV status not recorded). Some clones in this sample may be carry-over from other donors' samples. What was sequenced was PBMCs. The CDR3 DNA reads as TGTGCCAGCAGTGAAGCAGGGGACGAGCAGTACTTC. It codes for CASSEAGDEQYF.